These T cell receptor beta chains were read from a single sample in a study. TCRdb fed the RT-PCR reads into MiXCR, producing one record per CDR3 protein. The table has about 680,000 distinct CDR3 sequences, 13% to 15% seen once. The sequenced sample was memory CD4+ T cells from blood. The source of these receptors is a female donor in good health, serving as a healthy control. Both conserved end residues are part of each CDR3. A D gene is named only where the DNA matches it firmly. Rows give clone size only sometimes, using once, few, many, or a class for an expanded clone.

V,J,D,size,CDR3,DNA
TRBV27,TRBJ1-2,NA,few,CASRAQGSYGYTF,TGTGCCAGCAGGGCCCAGGGCTCCTATGGCTACACCTTC
TRBV29-1,TRBJ1-5,NA,many,CSVETDLGQPQHF,TGCAGCGTTGAGACAGATCTAGGTCAGCCCCAGCATTTT
TRBV25-1,TRBJ2-5,NA,NA,CASATTLGSETQYF,TGTGCCAGCGCGACAACACTGGGTTCGGAGACCCAGTACTTC
TRBV5-1,TRBJ2-5,TRBD2,NA,CASSLGASGIGQETQYF,TGCGCCAGCAGCTTGGGCGCTAGCGGTATAGGGCAAGAGACCCAGTACTTC
TRBV12-3/TRBV12-4,TRBJ2-3,NA,NA,CASSPGTSHTDTQYF,TGTGCCAGCAGCCCCGGGACATCCCACACAGATACGCAGTATTTT
TRBV28,TRBJ2-7,NA,once,CASSLGSKYSYEQYF,TGTGCCAGCAGTTTGGGCAGCAAATACTCCTACGAGCAGTACTTC
TRBV5-1,TRBJ1-1,TRBD1,NA,CASAYQGGTEAFF,TGCGCCAGCGCCTATCAGGGGGGGACTGAAGCTTTCTTT
TRBV20-1,TRBJ2-3,TRBD2,few,CSARALGTNTDTQYF,TGCAGTGCTAGAGCCTTAGGGACTAACACAGATACGCAGTATTTT
TRBV6-2/TRBV6-3,TRBJ2-3,TRBD1,few,CASRIDRGTDTQYF,TGTGCCAGCAGGATCGACAGGGGCACAGATACGCAGTATTTT
TRBV11-2,TRBJ1-1,NA,NA,CASSLEGIGAFF,TGTGCCAGCAGCTTAGAGGGGATAGGGGCTTTCTTT
TRBV7-9,TRBJ1-6,NA,NA,CASSPPGSSYNSPLHF,TGTGCCAGCAGCCCACCGGGGAGCTCCTATAATTCACCCCTCCACTTT
TRBV24-1,TRBJ2-3,NA,NA,CATSEGTRGGTQYF,TGTGCCACCAGTGAGGGGACCCGGGGTGGTACGCAGTATTTT
TRBV7-3,TRBJ1-1,NA,few,CASSPGTTLEAFF,TGTGCCAGCAGCCCAGGGACTACCCTTGAAGCTTTCTTT
TRBV12-3/TRBV12-4,TRBJ2-7,NA,few,CASSRNTGTGEQYF,TGTGCCAGCAGTCGGAATACAGGCACGGGCGAGCAGTACTTC
TRBV5-1,TRBJ2-3,NA,NA,CASSLGSPRADTQYF,TGCGCCAGCAGCCTGGGATCCCCTCGGGCAGATACGCAGTATTTT
TRBV20-1,TRBJ1-2,TRBD1,few,CSARRQGDFYGYTF,TGCAGTGCTAGGCGCCAGGGGGATTTCTATGGCTACACCTTC
TRBV4-3,TRBJ2-5,NA,few,CASSQRTSEETQYF,TGCGCCAGCAGCCAAAGGACAAGCGAAGAGACCCAGTACTTC
TRBV6-5,TRBJ2-5,NA,many,CASSGQYQETQYF,TGTGCCAGCAGTGGACAGTACCAAGAGACCCAGTACTTC
TRBV5-1,TRBJ2-1,NA,few,CASSFSRGFNEQFF,TGCGCCAGCAGCTTTAGTCGGGGGTTCAATGAGCAGTTCTTC
TRBV15,TRBJ2-7,NA,few,CATSRPGLGYEQYF,TGTGCCACCAGCAGACCAGGATTGGGCTACGAGCAGTACTTC
TRBV27,TRBJ2-5,TRBD2,NA,CASSLSGSGSLETQYF,TGTGCCAGCAGTTTATCGGGTAGCGGGAGTCTGGAGACCCAGTACTTC
TRBV20-1,TRBJ2-1,TRBD2,few,CSARPSSLLAGDTYNEQFF,TGCAGTGCTAGACCCTCATCCTTGCTAGCGGGAGATACCTACAATGAGCAGTTCTTC
TRBV7-2,TRBJ2-7,NA,many,CASSRLATTGRPYEQYF,TGTGCCAGCAGCCGCTTGGCCACCACGGGGCGACCCTACGAGCAGTACTTC
TRBV4-1,TRBJ2-2,TRBD1,NA,CSSSQGDRYAGELFF,TGCTCCAGCAGCCAAGGGGACAGGTACGCCGGGGAGCTGTTTTTT
TRBV30,TRBJ2-1,TRBD2,few,CAWRGTSVTYNEQFF,TGTGCCTGGAGAGGGACTAGCGTTACCTACAATGAGCAGTTCTTC
TRBV7-2,TRBJ2-7,TRBD1,NA,CASSLDRQGEQYF,TGTGCCAGCAGCTTGGACAGGCAGGGCGAGCAGTACTTC
TRBV12-3/TRBV12-4,TRBJ2-1,NA,many,CASSSRLGDEQFF,TGTGCCAGCAGTTCCCGACTAGGAGATGAGCAGTTCTTC
TRBV2,TRBJ2-7,NA,NA,CASSAGTPVYEQYF,TGTGCCAGCAGTGCCGGGACCCCGGTGTACGAGCAGTACTTC
TRBV29-1,TRBJ2-1,NA,few,CSVEDRVNEQFF,TGCAGCGTTGAAGATCGGGTGAATGAGCAGTTCTTC
TRBV9,TRBJ1-1,NA,NA,CASSVEGALGVYTEAFF,TGTGCCAGCAGCGTAGAAGGGGCCTTGGGAGTATACACTGAAGCTTTCTTT
TRBV18,TRBJ2-7,NA,NA,CASYRGSSYEQYF,TGTGCCAGTTACCGAGGAAGCTCCTACGAGCAGTACTTC